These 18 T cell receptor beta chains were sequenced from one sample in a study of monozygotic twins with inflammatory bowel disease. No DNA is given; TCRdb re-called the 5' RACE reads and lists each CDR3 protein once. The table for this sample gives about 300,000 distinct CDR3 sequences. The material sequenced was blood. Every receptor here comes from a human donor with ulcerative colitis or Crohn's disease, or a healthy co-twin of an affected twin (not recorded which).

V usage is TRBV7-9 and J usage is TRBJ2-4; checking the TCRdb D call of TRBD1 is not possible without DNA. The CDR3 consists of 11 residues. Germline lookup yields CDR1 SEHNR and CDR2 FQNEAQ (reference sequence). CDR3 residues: CASSAGSGQYF.

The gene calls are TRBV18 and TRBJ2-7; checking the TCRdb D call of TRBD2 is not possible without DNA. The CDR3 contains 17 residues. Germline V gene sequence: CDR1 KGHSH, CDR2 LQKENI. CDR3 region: CASSPGRGGRDHYEQYF.

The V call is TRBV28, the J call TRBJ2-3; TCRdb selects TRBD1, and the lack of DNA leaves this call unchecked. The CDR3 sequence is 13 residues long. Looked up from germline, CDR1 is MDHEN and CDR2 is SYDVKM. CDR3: CASIGGYRDTQYF.

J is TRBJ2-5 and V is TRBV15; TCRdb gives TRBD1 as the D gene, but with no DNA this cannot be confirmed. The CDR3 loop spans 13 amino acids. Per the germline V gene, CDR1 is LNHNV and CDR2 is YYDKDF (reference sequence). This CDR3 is CATSTGGWETQYF.

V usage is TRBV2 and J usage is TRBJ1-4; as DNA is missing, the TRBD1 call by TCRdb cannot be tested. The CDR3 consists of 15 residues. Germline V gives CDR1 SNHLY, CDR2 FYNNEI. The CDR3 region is CASNGGGLRGEKLFF.

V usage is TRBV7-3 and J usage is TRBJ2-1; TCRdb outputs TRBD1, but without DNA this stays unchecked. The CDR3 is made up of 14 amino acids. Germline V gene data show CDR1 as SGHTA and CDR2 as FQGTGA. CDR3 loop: CASSAGTAYNEQFF.

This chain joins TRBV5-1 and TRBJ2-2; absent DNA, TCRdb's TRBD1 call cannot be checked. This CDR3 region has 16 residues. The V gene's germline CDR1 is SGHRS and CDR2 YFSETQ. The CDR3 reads CASSLRQGAITGELFF.

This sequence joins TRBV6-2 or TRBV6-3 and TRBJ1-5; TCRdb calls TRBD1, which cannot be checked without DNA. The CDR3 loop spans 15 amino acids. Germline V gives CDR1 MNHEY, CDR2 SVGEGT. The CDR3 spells CASSKTGPSNQPQHF.

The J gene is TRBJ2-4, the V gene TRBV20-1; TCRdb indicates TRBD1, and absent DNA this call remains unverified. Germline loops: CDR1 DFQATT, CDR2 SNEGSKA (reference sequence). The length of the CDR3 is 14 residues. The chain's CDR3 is CSANPTNRENIQYF.

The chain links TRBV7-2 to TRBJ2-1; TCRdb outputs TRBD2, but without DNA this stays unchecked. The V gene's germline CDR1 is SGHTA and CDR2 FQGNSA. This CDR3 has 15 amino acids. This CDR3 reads CASSPRTSAYNEQFF.

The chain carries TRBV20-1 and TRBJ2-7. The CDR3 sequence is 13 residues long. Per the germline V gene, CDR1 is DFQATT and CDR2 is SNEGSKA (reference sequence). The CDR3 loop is CSARLARSYEQYF.

The CDR3 sequence: CASSLGGPEQYF. The chain recombines TRBV12-3 or TRBV12-4 with TRBJ2-7; TCRdb's assignment of TRBD2 cannot be checked, as there is no DNA. This CDR3 has 12 amino acids.

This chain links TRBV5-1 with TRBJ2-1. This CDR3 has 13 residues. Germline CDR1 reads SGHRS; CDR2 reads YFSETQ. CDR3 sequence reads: CASSPYSINEQFF.

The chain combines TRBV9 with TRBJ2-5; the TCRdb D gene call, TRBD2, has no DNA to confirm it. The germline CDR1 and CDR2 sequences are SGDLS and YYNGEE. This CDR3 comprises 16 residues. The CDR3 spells CASSVDHGGLQETQYF.

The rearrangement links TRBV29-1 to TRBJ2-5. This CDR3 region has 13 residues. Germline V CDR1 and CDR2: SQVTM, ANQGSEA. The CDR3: CSVVLGLRETQYF.

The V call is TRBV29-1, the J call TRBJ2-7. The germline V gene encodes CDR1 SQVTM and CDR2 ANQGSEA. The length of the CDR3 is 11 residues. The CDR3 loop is CSGTTTYEQYF.

CDR3: CASSQDRGREQYF. The V call is TRBV7-2, the J call TRBJ2-7; lacking DNA, the TRBD1 call made by TCRdb goes unchecked. Germline values: CDR1 SGHTA, CDR2 FQGNSA. CDR3 size: 13 residues.

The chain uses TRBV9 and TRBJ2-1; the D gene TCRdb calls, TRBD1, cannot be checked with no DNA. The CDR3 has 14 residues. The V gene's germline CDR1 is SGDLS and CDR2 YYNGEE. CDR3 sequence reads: CASSVGPGYNEQFF.